This TCR beta chain was captured by sequencing in a study of blood T cell repertoires in COVID-19. The overall study: Acute-phase and convalescent COVID-19 samples originated in the United States, Italy and Spain. PBMCs, B-cell-depleted T cells, or T cells provided the cDNA or gDNA that made up the material.

Germline V gene data show CDR1 as SNHLY and CDR2 as FYNNEI. The CDR3 is 13 amino acids. The germline V and J ends were trimmed by 4 bases and 8 bases, with 12 bases remaining between them. In its sample, this clone was seen a few times. Per the original data handling: Using reference gene primer amplification, nucleated cell counts were estimated. Clones were sequenced by immunoSEQ multiplex PCR, and TCRdb holds only the in-frame ones, with some missing. V and J calls and clone size follow that table, whereas D and trimming were derived from the DNA. The sample yields tens of thousands of clones, about 76% seen once.

The source is a human donor in a cohort sampled during active COVID-19. The rearrangement uses TRBV2 and TRBJ1-5, with no clear D. Input material: peripheral blood. DNA of the CDR3: TGTGCCAGCAGTGCGGGGTTAGGCGAGCCCCAGCATTTT. Protein: CASSAGLGEPQHF.